Listed here are 21 T cell receptor beta chains from one sample, sequenced in a study of CD4 T cells in relation to SARS-CoV-2 and coronaviruses. The unexposed donors gave CD4+ T cells in about 2011-2018, prior to COVID-19. After roughly 9 days of culture, CD4+ T cells were isolated. The protocol was immunoSEQ multiplex PCR, while the TCRdb copy is restricted to in-frame clones and leaves out a portion. The table lists about 18,000 clones, about 78% of them singletons. Antigen specificity for these receptors is unknown. Source material: CD4+ T cells from PBMCs, cultured in vitro. These receptors were taken from a human donor in good health.

The chain couples TRBV7-9 to TRBJ2-1; 9 nucleotides align to TRBD2. V was pared by 11 bases and J by 5 bases, with 10 bases of the junction left unmatched. Germline loops: CDR1 SEHNR, CDR2 FQNEAQ (reference sequence). The length of the CDR3 is 14 residues. The CDR3 sequence: CAGQTSGSNNEQFF. The CDR3, as DNA: TGTGCCGGCCAGACTAGCGGTTCAAACAATGAGCAGTTCTTC.

This sequence joins TRBV29-1 and TRBJ2-4; D might be TRBD1 (6 bases). This CDR3 is 16 amino acids long. The germline CDR1 and CDR2 sequences are SQVTM and ANQGSEA. Trimming cost V 1 base and J 0 bases, with 13 bases left between them. CDR3 nucleotide sequence: TGCAGCGTTGAAGTGGGGACATTTCTAGCCAAAAACATTCAGTACTTC. As protein: CSVEVGTFLAKNIQYF.

The chain combines TRBV13 with TRBJ1-4; 11 bases agree with TRBD1. J was trimmed by 4 bases and V by 3 bases; bases with no gene match: 4. Germline V gives CDR1 PRHDT, CDR2 FYEKMQ (reference sequence). This CDR3 is built from 16 residues. The CDR3, as DNA: TGTGCCAGCAGCTTCGGGACAGGGGGTTATAATGAAAAACTGTTTTTT. Protein product: CASSFGTGGYNEKLFF.

This rearrangement joins TRBV5-1 to TRBJ2-7; 8 positions agree with TRBD1. The germline V gene encodes CDR1 SGHRS and CDR2 YFSETQ. The CDR3 loop spans 13 amino acids. J lost 6 bases, V lost 3 bases, and 5 bases had no gene match. CDR3 sequence: CASSSTGDREQYF. As DNA, the CDR3 is TGCGCCAGCAGCTCGACAGGGGACCGCGAGCAGTACTTC.

For the CDR3, the DNA is TGTGCCAGCAGCCAAGTCTTCGGCGGGGAGCTGTTTTTT. Protein: CASSQVFGGELFF. This rearrangement joins TRBV3-1 (or the pseudogene TRBV3-2) to TRBJ2-2; the D is unclear. V was cut by 1 base and J by 7 bases, with 7 bases left in between. From germline, CDR1 is LGHDT and CDR2 YNNKEL (reference sequence). This CDR3 has 13 amino acids.

The V call is TRBV12-3 or TRBV12-4, the J call TRBJ2-7; D is undetermined. V was trimmed by 8 bases and J by 6 bases, leaving 14 bases between them. The CDR3 loop spans 12 amino acids. CDR3 sequence: CASCWGPSEQYF. CDR3 DNA sequence: TGTGCCAGCTGTTGGGGTCCGTCCGAGCAGTACTTC.

The genes are TRBV7-8 and TRBJ2-7; D gene unclear. Germline V gene sequence: CDR1 SGHVS, CDR2 FQNEAQ. V shed 5 bases and J shed 0 bases, with 5 bases lying between them. The CDR3 is 12 residues long. CDR3 amino acids: CASSRSSYEQYF. In DNA form, the CDR3 reads TGTGCCAGCAGCCGGAGCTCCTACGAGCAGTACTTC.

V gene TRBV3-1 (or the pseudogene TRBV3-2) combines with J gene TRBJ1-1, with D possibly being TRBD1 (5 bases). This CDR3 is 14 amino acids long. Per the germline V gene, CDR1 is LGHDT and CDR2 is YNNKEL (reference sequence). V was shortened by 4 bases and J by 6 bases, with 15 bases between the two germline ends. The chain's CDR3 is CASSRTSQGPEAFF. For the CDR3, the DNA is TGTGCCAGCAGCCGAACCTCGCAGGGCCCTGAAGCTTTCTTT.

This clone turned up a few times. The rearrangement joins TRBV4-1 to TRBJ1-2; D remains ambiguous. V was pared by 1 base and J by 3 bases, with 12 bases between. Germline values: CDR1 MGHRA, CDR2 YSYEKL. The CDR3 sequence is 15 residues long. The CDR3 reads CASSQADAQYYGYTF. The CDR3 nucleotides are TGCGCCAGCAGCCAAGCTGATGCGCAGTACTATGGCTACACCTTC.

The chain uses TRBV6-1 and TRBJ2-7, with D hard to call. CDR3 length: 11 amino acids. The V gene lost 3 bases and the J gene lost 4 bases, with 4 bases spanning the gap. Germline loops: CDR1 MNHNS, CDR2 SASEGT. The CDR3 here is CASSETYEQYF. The CDR3 DNA reads as TGTGCCAGCAGTGAGACGTACGAGCAGTACTTC.

The rearrangement uses TRBV6-5 and TRBJ1-3; D is perhaps TRBD1 (6 bases). Looked up from germline, CDR1 is MNHEY and CDR2 is SVGAGI. The V end was cut by 6 bases, the J end by 4 bases, with 13 bases between. The CDR3 covers 14 residues. CDR3 sequence reads: CASRKSGVGNTIYF. CDR3 in DNA: TGTGCCAGCAGAAAGTCAGGGGTCGGAAACACCATATATTTT.

This chain uses TRBV5-1 with TRBJ1-1, with 7 bases matching TRBD1. This CDR3 is 15 amino acids long. V trimming: 4 bases; J trimming: 0 bases; junction bases outside the gene matches: 6. Looked up from germline, CDR1 is SGHRS and CDR2 is YFSETQ. Here the CDR3 reads CASSLQGTMNTEAFF. The CDR3 DNA follows: TGCGCCAGCAGCCTACAGGGGACAATGAACACTGAAGCTTTCTTT. The variable domain in full, with the rest retrieved from reference TRBV5-1 and TRBJ1-1, is KAGVTQTPRYLIKTRGQQVTLSCSPISGHRSVSWYQQTPGQGLQFLFEYFSETQRNKGNFPGRFSGRQFSNSRSEMNVSTLELGDSALYLCASSLQGTMNTEAFFGQGTRLTVV.

The CDR3 loop reads CASSPETVGNTIYF. In nucleotides, the CDR3 is TGTGCCAGCTCACCAGAGACAGTAGGAAACACCATATATTTT. The rearrangement joins TRBV18 to TRBJ1-3; TRBD1 is a possible D gene (5 bases). Germline values: CDR1 KGHSH, CDR2 LQKENI. Deletions cut 2 bases from V and 4 bases from J, with 9 bases between. This CDR3 is 14 amino acids long.

This clone has only a few counts. The gene calls are TRBV5-5 and TRBJ2-7, with TRBD2 matching 13 bases. Germline lookup yields CDR1 SGHKS and CDR2 YYEKEE (reference sequence). This CDR3 is 15 amino acids long. J gave up 6 bases and V 3 bases, and 6 bases lay outside the gene matches. The CDR3 DNA reads as TGTGCCAGCAGCTCGACGGGACTAGCGGGATCCGAGCAGTACTTC. Its protein product is CASSSTGLAGSEQYF.

The CDR3 coding sequence is TGTGCCACCAGTGATAATCCTCACCCGGATACGCAGTATTTT. Its translation: CATSDNPHPDTQYF. The chain carries TRBV24-1 and TRBJ2-3; no clear D. This CDR3 spans 14 amino acids. V was pared by 3 bases and J by 6 bases, with 12 bases between. Germline V gene data show CDR1 as KGHDR and CDR2 as SFDVKD.

This rearrangement joins TRBV5-1 to TRBJ1-2, with D perhaps matching TRBD1 (5 bases). The ends were cut back, 2 bases at V and 8 bases at J, with 10 bases in the middle. Germline V gives CDR1 SGHRS, CDR2 YFSETQ. This CDR3 has 12 residues. CDR3 sequence: CASSLQEGGYTF. DNA for the CDR3: TGCGCCAGCAGCTTACAGGAGGGGGGCTACACCTTC.

This rearrangement joins TRBV19 to TRBJ2-1, with a weak D call TRBD2 (6 bases). The CDR3 has 14 residues. The V gene's germline CDR1 is LNHDA and CDR2 SQIVND (reference sequence). V was pared by 3 bases and J by 12 bases, with 18 bases between. This CDR3 is CASSMASLGGRQFF. CDR3 sequence (DNA): TGTGCCAGTAGTATGGCGAGCCTGGGGGGTAGGCAGTTCTTC.

The rearrangement links TRBV5-1 to TRBJ1-1; D is undetermined. V dropped 1 base and J dropped 3 bases, with 13 bases sitting between them. Germline V gene data show CDR1 as SGHRS and CDR2 as YFSETQ. CDR3 size: 15 residues. The CDR3, as DNA: TGCGCCAGCAGCTTGTCTTTTGACGGTGACACTGAAGCTTTCTTT. Protein sequence: CASSLSFDGDTEAFF. The entire variable domain, with the rest obtained from reference TRBV5-1 and TRBJ1-1, is as follows: KAGVTQTPRYLIKTRGQQVTLSCSPISGHRSVSWYQQTPGQGLQFLFEYFSETQRNKGNFPGRFSGRQFSNSRSEMNVSTLELGDSALYLCASSLSFDGDTEAFFGQGTRLTVV.

The V gene is TRBV21-1, the J gene TRBJ1-2; TRBD1 was called by the table and not checked on the DNA. TRBV21-1 is annotated as a pseudogene. The CDR3 has 17 residues. The CDR3 loop is CASSTSYYSGTGCGYTF. In DNA form, the CDR3 reads TGTGCCAGCAGCACATCGTATTATTCCGGGACAGGGTGCGGCTACACCTTC.

The rearrangement uses TRBV6-2 or TRBV6-3 and TRBJ2-5, with D unresolved. Per the germline V gene, CDR1 is MNHEY and CDR2 is SVGEGT. V was shortened by 2 bases and J by 2 bases, with 18 bases between the two germline ends. This CDR3 has 17 residues. The CDR3 sequence: CASSYPTRERRQETQYF. The CDR3 DNA sequence: TGTGCCAGCAGTTACCCTACCCGTGAGCGACGACAAGAGACCCAGTACTTC.

This clone has just a few counts. For the CDR3, the DNA is TGCGCCAGCAGCCAAGCTGTATTGTACGAGCAGTACTTC. It codes for CASSQAVLYEQYF. This chain uses TRBV4-1 with TRBJ2-7, with D unresolved. The CDR3 sequence is 13 residues long. Germline-derived CDR1 and CDR2 are MGHRA and YSYEKL. The germline V and J ends were trimmed by 1 base and 4 bases, with 8 bases remaining between them.